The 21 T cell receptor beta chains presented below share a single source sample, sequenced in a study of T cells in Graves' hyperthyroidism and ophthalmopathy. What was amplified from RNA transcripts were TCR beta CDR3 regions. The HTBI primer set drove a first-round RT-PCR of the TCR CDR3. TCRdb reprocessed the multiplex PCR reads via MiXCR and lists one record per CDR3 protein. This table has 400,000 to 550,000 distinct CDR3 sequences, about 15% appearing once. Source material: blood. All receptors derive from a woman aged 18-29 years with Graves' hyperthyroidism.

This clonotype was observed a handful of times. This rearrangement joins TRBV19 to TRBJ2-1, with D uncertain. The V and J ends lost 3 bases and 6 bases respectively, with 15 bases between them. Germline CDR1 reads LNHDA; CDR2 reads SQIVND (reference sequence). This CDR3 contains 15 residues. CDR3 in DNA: TGTGCCAGTAGTATGATCGGTGAGGCAATCAATGAGCAGTTCTTC. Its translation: CASSMIGEAINEQFF.

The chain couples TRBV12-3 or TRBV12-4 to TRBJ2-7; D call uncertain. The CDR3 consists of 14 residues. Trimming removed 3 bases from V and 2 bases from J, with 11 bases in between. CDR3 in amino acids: CASSFGLDPYEQYF. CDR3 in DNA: TGTGCCAGCAGTTTCGGGCTAGACCCCTACGAGCAGTACTTC.

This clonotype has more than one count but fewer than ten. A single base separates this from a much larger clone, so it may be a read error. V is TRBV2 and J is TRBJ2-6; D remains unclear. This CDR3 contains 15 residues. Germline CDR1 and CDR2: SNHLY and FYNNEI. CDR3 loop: CASGETISGANVLTF. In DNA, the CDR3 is TGTGCCAGCGGTGAAACGATCTCTGGGGCCAACGTCCTGACTTTC.

The CDR3 coding sequence is TGTGCCAGCAGCTTAGCTGTCTATGATGGCTACACCTTC. Translating gives CASSLAVYDGYTF. This chain links TRBV7-9 with TRBJ1-2, with D unclear. The CDR3 loop spans 13 amino acids. V was shortened by 0 bases and J by 6 bases, with 8 bases between the two germline ends. Germline V lookup: CDR1 SEHNR, CDR2 FQNEAQ (reference sequence). The full variable domain, with the rest looked up from reference TRBV7-9 and TRBJ1-2, is DTGVSQNPRHKITKRGQNVTFRCDPISEHNRLYWYRQTLGQGPEFLTYFQNEAQLEKSRLLSDRFSAERPKGSFSTLEIQRTEQGDSAMYLCASSLAVYDGYTFGSGTRLTVV.

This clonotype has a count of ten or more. As DNA, the CDR3 is TGTGCCAGCAGTAGGGACGGGACTCTTAAAAACATTCAGTACTTC. This sequence encodes CASSRDGTLKNIQYF. This chain joins TRBV6-1 and TRBJ2-4; D possibly corresponds to TRBD2 (6 bases). This CDR3 is built from 15 residues. Trimming left V 5 bases short and J 4 bases short, with 15 bases between. CDR1 and CDR2 (germline): MNHNS, SASEGT.

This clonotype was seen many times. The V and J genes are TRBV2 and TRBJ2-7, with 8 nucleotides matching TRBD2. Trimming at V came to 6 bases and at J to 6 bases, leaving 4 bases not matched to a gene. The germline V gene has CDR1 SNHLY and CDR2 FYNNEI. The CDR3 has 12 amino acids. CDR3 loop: CASRPGLVEQYV. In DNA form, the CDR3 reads TGTGCCAGCAGGCCGGGACTAGTCGAGCAGTACGTC.

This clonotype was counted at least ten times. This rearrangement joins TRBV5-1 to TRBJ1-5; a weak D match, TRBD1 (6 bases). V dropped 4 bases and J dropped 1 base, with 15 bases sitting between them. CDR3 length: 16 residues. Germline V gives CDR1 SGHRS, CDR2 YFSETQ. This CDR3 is CASSLGTGASNQPQHF. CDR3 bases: TGCGCCAGCAGCCTGGGGACGGGGGCGAGCAATCAGCCCCAGCATTTT.

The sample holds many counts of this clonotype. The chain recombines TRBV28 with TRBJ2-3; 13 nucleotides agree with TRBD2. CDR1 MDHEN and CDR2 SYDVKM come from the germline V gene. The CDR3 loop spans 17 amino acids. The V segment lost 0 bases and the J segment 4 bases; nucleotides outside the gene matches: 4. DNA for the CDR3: TGTGCCAGCAGTTTATGGACTAGCGGGAGGTTATCAGATACGCAGTATTTT. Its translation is CASSLWTSGRLSDTQYF.

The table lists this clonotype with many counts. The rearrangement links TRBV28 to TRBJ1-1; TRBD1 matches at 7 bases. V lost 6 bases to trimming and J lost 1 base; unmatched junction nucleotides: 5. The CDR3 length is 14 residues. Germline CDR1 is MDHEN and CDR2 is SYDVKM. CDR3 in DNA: TGTGCCAGCAGGGAATACAGGGGGAACACTGAAGCTTTCTTT. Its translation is CASREYRGNTEAFF.

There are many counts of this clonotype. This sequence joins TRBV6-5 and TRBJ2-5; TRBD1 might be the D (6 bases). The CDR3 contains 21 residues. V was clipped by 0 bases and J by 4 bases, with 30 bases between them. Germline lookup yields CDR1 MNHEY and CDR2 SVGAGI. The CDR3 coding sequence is TGTGCCAGCAGTTACTCGAATTATGGGTGGGTCGCTCGGACAGTCAGAGAGACCCAGTACTTC. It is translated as CASSYSNYGWVARTVRETQYF.

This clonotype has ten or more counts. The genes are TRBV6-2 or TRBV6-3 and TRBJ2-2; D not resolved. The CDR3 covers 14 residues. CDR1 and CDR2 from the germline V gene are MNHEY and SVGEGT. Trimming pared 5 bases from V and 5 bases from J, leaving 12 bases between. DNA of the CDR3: TGTGCCAGCAGTCAAAGATTCATGACCGGGGAGCTGTTTTTT. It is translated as CASSQRFMTGELFF.

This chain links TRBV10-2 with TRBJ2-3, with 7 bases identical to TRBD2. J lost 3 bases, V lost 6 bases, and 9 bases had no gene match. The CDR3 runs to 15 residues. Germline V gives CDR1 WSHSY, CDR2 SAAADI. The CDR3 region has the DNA TGCGCCAGCAGCGGGGGGTACGGGCCAACAGATACGCAGTATTTT. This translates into CASSGGYGPTDTQYF.

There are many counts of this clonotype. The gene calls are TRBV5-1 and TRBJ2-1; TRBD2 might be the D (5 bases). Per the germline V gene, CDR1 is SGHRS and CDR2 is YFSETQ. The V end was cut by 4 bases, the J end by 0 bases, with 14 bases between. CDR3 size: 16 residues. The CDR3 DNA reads TGCGCCAGCAGCGCCACGGGAAGCAGCTCCTACAATGAGCAGTTCTTC. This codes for CASSATGSSSYNEQFF.

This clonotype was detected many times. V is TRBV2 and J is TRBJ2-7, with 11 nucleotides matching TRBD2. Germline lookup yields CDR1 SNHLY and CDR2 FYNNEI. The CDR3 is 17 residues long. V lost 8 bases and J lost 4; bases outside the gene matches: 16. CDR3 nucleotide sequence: TGTGCCAGCTTGGAGAGGCTAGCGGGAGGCCAAGGGTACGAGCAGTACTTC. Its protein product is CASLERLAGGQGYEQYF.

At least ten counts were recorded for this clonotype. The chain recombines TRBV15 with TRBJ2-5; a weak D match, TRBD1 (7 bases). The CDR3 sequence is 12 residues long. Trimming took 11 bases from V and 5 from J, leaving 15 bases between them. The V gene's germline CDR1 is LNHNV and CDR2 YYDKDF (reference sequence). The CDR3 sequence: CASSRGRETQYF. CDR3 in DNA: TGTGCCTCAAGCAGGGGGAGGGAGACCCAGTACTTC.

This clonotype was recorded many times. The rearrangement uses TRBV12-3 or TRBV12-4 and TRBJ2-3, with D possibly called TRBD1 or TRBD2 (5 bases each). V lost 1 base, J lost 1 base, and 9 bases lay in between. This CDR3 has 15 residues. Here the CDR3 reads CASSLGGWGTDTQYF. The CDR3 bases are TGTGCCAGCAGTTTAGGGGGGTGGGGCACAGATACGCAGTATTTT.

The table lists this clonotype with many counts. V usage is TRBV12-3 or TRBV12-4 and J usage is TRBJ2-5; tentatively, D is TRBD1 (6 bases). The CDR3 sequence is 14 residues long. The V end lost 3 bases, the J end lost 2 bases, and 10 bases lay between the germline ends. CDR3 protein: CASSLRTGQETQYF. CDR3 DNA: TGTGCCAGCAGTTTGCGAACAGGGCAAGAGACCCAGTACTTC.

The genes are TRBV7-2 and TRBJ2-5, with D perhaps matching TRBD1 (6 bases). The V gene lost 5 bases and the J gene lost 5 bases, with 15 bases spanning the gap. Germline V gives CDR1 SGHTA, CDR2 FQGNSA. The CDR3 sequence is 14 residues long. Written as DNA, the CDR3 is TGTGCCAGCAGCATCACAGGGTCGGGGGAGACCCAGTACTTC. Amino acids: CASSITGSGETQYF.

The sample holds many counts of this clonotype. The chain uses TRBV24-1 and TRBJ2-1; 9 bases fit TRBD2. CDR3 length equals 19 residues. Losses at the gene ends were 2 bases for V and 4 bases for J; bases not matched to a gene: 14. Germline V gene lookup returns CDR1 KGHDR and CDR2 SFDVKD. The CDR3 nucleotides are TGTGCCACCAGTGATTCCTCTAAGACTAGCGGCGCACTGTACAATGAGCAGTTCTTC. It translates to CATSDSSKTSGALYNEQFF.

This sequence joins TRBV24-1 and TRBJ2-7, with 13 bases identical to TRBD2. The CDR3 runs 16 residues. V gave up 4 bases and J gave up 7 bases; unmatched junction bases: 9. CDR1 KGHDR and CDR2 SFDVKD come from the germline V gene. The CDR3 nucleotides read TGTGCCACCAGTGAGGTGACTAGCGGGGGGCTCTTGGAGCAGTACTTC. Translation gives CATSEVTSGGLLEQYF.

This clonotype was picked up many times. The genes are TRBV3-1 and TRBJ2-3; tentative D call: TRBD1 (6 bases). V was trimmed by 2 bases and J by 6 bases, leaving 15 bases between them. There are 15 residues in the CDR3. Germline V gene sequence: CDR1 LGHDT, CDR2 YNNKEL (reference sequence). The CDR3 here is CASSQNPQGTDTQYF. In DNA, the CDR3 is TGTGCCAGCAGCCAAAACCCCCAGGGGACGGATACGCAGTATTTT.